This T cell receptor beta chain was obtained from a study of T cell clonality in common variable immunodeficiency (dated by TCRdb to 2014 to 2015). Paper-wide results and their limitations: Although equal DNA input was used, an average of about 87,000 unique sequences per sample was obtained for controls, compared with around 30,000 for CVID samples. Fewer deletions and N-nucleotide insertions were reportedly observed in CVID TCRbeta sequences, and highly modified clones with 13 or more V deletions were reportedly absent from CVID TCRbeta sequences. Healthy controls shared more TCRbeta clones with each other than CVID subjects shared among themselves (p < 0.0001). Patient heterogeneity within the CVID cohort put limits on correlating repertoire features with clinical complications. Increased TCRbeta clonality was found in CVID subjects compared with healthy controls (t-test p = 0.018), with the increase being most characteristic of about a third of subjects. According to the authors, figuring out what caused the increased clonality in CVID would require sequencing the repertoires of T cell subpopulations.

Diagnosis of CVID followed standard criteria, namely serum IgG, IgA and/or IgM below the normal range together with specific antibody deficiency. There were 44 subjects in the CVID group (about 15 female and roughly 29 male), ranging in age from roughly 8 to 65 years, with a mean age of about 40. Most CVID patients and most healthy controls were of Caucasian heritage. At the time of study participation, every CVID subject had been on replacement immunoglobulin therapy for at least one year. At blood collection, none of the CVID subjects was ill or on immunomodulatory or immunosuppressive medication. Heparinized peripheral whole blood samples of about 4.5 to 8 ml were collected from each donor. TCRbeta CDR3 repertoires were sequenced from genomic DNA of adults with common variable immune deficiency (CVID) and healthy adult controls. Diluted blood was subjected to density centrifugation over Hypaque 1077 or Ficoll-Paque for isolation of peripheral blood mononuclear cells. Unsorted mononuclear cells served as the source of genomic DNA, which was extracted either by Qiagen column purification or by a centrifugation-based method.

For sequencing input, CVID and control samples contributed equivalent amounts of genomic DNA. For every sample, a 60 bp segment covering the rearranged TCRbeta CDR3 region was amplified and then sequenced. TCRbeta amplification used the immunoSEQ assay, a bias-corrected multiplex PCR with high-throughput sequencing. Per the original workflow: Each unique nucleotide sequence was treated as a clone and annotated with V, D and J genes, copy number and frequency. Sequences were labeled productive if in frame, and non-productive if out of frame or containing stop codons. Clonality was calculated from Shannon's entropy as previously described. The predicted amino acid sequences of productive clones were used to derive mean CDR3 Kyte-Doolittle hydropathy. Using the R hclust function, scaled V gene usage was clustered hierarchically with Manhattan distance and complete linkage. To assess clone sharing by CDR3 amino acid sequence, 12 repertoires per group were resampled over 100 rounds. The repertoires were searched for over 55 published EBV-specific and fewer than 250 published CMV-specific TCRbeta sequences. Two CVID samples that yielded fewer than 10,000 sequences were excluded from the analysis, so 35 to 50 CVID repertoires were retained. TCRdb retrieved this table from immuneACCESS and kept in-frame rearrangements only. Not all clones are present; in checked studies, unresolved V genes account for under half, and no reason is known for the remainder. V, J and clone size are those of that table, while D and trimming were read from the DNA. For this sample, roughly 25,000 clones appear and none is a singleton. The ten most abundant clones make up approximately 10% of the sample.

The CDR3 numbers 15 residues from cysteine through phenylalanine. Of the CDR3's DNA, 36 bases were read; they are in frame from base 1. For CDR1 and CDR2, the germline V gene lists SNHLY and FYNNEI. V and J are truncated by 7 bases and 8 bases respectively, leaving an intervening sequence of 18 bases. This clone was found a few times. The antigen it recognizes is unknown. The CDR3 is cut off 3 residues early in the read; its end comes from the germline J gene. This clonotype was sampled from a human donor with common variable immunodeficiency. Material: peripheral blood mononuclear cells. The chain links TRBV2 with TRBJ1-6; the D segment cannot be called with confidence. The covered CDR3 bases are TGTGCCAGCACTACTGTAGGCGGAAACGATTCACCC. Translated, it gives CASTTVGGNDSP. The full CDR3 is CASTTVGGNDSPLHF.